A single T cell receptor (beta chain) is shown here with its context. The data were taken from a study of blood T cell repertoires in COVID-19. Study overall: T cells, B-cell-depleted T cells, or PBMCs supplied cDNA or gDNA.

The length of the CDR3 is 14 residues. Germline CDR1 reads LNHDA; CDR2 reads SQIVND (reference sequence). V gave up 6 bases and J gave up 3 bases; unmatched junction bases: 8. Participants were aged about 18 to 100 years, lived in 24 US areas, and enrolled virtually. Per the authors' pipeline: How many nucleated cells were present was estimated from reference gene primer amplification. The table came from immunoSEQ multiplex PCR; TCRdb's copy has only in-frame clones and leaves some out. D and trimming were read from the DNA, whereas the V and J calls and clone size are those reported in that table. The data contain under 250,000 clones, 87% of them singletons.

The sequence was obtained from a woman aged 25 to 45 with acute COVID-19. The sequenced sample consisted of PBMCs or T cells enriched from blood (not recorded which). The chain recombines TRBV19 with TRBJ2-7; the match to TRBD1 covers 7 bases. CDR3 nucleotides: TGTGCCAGTAGCAAACAGGGGAAAATCTACGAGCAGTACTTC. Its translation: CASSKQGKIYEQYF.